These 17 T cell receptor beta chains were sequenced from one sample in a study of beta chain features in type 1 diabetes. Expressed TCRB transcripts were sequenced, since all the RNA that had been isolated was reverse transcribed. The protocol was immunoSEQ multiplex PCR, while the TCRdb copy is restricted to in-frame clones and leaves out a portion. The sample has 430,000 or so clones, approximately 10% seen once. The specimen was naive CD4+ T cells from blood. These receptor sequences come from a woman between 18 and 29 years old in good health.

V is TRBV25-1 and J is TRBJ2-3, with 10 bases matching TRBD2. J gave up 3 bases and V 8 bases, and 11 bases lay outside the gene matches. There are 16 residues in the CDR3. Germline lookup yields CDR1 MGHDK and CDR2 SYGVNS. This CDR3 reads CASASGRGGRTDTQYF. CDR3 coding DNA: TGTGCCAGCGCTAGCGGGAGAGGGGGCAGGACAGATACGCAGTATTTT.

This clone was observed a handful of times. The chain's CDR3 is CSVGSWASGSYNEQFF. CDR3 sequence (DNA): TGCAGCGTTGGATCCTGGGCAAGCGGGAGCTACAATGAGCAGTTCTTC. V usage is TRBV29-1 and J usage is TRBJ2-1, with 8 positions matching TRBD2. V lost 4 bases and J lost 3; bases outside the gene matches: 11. This CDR3 has 16 amino acids. CDR1 is SQVTM and CDR2 is ANQGSEA in the germline V gene.

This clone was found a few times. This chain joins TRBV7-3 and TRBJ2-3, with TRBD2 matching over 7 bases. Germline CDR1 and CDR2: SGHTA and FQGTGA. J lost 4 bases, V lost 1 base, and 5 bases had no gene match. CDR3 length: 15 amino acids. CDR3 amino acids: CASSLSTGGADTQYF. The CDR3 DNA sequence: TGTGCCAGCAGCTTAAGTACGGGGGGTGCAGATACGCAGTATTTT. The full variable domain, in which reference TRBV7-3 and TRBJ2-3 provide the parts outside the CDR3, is GAGVSQTPSNKVTEKGKYVELRCDPISGHTALYWYRQSLGQGPEFLIYFQGTGAADDSGLPNDRFFAVRPEGSVSTLKIQRTERGDSAVYLCASSLSTGGADTQYFGPGTRLTVL.

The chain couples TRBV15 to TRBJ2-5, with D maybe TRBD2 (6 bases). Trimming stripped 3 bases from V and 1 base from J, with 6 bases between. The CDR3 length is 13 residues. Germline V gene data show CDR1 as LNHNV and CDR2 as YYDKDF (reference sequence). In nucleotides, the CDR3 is TGTGCCACCAGCAGGACTAGCCAAGAGACCCAGTACTTC. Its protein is CATSRTSQETQYF.

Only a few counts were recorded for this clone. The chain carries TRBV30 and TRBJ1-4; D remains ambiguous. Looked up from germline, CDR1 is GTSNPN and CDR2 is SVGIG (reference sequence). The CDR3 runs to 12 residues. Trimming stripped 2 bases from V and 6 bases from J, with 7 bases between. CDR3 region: CAWSIRDEKLFF. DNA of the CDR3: TGTGCCTGGAGTATCCGTGATGAAAAACTGTTTTTT.

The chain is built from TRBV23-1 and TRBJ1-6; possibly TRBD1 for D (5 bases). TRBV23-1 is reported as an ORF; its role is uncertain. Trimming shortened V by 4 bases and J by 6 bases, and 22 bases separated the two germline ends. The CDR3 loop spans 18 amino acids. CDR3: CASSPPGGEVVVNSPLHF. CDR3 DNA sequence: TGCGCCAGCAGTCCTCCGGGGGGAGAAGTAGTGGTTAATTCACCCCTCCACTTT.

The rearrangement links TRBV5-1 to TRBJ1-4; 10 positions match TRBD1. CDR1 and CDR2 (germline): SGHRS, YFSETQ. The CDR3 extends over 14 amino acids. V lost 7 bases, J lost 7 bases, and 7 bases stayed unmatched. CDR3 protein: CASGPGQGLEKLFF. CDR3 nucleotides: TGCGCCAGCGGACCGGGACAGGGGCTTGAAAAACTGTTTTTT.

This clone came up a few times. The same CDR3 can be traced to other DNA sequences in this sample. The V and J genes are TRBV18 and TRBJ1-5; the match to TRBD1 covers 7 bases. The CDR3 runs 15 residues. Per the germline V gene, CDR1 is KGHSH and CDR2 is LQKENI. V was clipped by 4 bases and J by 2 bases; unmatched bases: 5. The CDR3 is CASSLTTGGNQPQHF. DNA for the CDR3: TGTGCCAGCTCACTCACTACAGGGGGCAATCAGCCCCAGCATTTT.

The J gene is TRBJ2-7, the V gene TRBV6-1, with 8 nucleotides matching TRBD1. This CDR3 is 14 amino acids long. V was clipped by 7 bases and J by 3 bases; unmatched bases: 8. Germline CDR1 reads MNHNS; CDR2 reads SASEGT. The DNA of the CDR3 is TGTGCCAGCAACCGACGGACAGGGATCTACGAGCAGTACGTC. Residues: CASNRRTGIYEQYV.

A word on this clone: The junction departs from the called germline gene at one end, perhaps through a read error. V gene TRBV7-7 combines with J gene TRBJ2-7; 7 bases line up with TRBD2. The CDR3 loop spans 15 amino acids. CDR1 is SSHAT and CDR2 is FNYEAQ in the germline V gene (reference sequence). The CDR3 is CASSFQRGELYEQYF. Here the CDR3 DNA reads TGTGCTAGCAGCTTTCAGCGGGGAGAACTCTACGAGCAGTACTTC.

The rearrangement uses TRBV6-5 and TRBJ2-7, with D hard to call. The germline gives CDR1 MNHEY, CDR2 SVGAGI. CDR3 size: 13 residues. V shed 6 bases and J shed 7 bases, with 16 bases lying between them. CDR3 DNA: TGTGCCAGCAGGTACCGAGGCGTCGGGGAGCAGTACTTC. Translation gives CASRYRGVGEQYF.

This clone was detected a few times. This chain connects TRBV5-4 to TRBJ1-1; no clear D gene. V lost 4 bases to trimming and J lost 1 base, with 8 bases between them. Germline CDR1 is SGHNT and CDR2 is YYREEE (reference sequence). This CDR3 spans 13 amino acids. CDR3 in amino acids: CASSLKGNTEAFF. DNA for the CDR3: TGTGCCAGCAGCCTAAAGGGGAACACTGAAGCTTTCTTT.

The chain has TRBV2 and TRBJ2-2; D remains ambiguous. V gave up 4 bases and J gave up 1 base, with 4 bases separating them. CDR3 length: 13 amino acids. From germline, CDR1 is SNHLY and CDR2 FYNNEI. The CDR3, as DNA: TGTGCCAGCAGTGTTCTGAACACCGGGGAGCTGTTTTTT. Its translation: CASSVLNTGELFF.

CDR3 nucleotides: TGCAGCGTTGAACGGAGGGGAAATCAGCCCCAGCATTTT. It yields the protein CSVERRGNQPQHF. The chain links TRBV29-1 to TRBJ1-5; D perhaps matches TRBD1 (5 bases). CDR3 length equals 13 residues. V was cut by 2 bases and J by 4 bases, with 9 bases left in between. Germline CDR1 SQVTM, CDR2 ANQGSEA.

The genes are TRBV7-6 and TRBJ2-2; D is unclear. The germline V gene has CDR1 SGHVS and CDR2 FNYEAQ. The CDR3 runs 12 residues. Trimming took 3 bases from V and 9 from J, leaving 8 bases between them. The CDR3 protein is CASSFPSRELFF. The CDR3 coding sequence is TGTGCCAGCAGCTTCCCGAGTAGGGAGCTGTTTTTT.

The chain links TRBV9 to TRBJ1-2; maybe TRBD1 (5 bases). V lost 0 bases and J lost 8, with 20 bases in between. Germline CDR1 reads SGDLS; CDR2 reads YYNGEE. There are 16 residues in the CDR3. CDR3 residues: CASSVVSNWGGAGYTF. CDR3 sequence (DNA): TGTGCCAGCAGCGTAGTGTCCAATTGGGGAGGGGCCGGCTACACCTTC. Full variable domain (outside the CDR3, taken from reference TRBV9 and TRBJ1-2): DSGVTQTPKHLITATGQRVTLRCSPRSGDLSVYWYQQSLDQGLQFLIQYYNGEERAKGNILERFSAQQFPDLHSELNLSSLELGDSALYFCASSVVSNWGGAGYTFGSGTRLTVV.

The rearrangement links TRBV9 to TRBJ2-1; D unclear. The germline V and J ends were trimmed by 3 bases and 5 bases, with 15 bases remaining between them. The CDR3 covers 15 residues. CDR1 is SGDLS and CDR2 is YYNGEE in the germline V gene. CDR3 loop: CASSAPGSIDNEQFF. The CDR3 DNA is TGTGCCAGCAGCGCCCCGGGCTCGATCGACAATGAGCAGTTCTTC.